The present entry profiles one TCR beta chain with its context. V shed 3 bases, J shed 5 bases, and the junction held 12 bases outside the gene matches. The length of the CDR3 is 17 residues. CDR1 is SGDLS and CDR2 is YYNGEE in the germline V gene. Profiled with immunoSEQ multiplex PCR; TCRdb holds only in-frame clones, not every one. This table holds fewer than 250,000 clones, more than 70% found once. The data stem from a study of blood T cell repertoires in COVID-19. Turning to the study itself: Collection of acute and convalescent COVID-19 samples took place in the United States, Italy and Spain.

What was sequenced was peripheral blood. This receptor was taken from a woman aged 35 to 49 who had recovered from COVID-19. The chain has TRBV9 and TRBJ2-1; TRBD2 agrees at 9 bases. In nucleotides, the CDR3 is TGTGCCAGCAGCGGCCGACTAGCGGCGTCTCGAGACAATGAGCAGTTCTTC. As protein: CASSGRLAASRDNEQFF.